This paragraph reports one T cell receptor (beta chain). The data derive from a study of technical replicates of blood from several donors. Profiling relied on immunoSEQ multiplex PCR, and the TCRdb table lists in-frame clones only, not all of them. The profile covers tens of thousands of clones, with about 95% appearing a single time and roughly 0.28% taken by the ten largest. CDR1 and CDR2 from the germline V gene are MDHEN and SYDVKM. This CDR3 is 16 amino acids long. V was trimmed by 5 bases and J by 0 bases, leaving 16 bases between them. Sequenced material: T cells isolated from PBMCs. This TCR was sampled from a human donor in good health. The chain has TRBV28 and TRBJ1-1; D remains ambiguous. This chain's CDR3 is CASSPWTRPMNTEAFF. Here the CDR3 DNA reads TGTGCCAGCAGTCCTTGGACTCGTCCCATGAACACTGAAGCTTTCTTT. Variable domain in full (rest from reference TRBV28 and TRBJ1-1): DVKVTQSSRYLVKRTGEKVFLECVQDMDHENMFWYRQDPGLGLRLIYFSYDVKMKEKGDIPEGYSVSREKKERFSLILESASTNQTSMYLCASSPWTRPMNTEAFFGQGTRLTVV.